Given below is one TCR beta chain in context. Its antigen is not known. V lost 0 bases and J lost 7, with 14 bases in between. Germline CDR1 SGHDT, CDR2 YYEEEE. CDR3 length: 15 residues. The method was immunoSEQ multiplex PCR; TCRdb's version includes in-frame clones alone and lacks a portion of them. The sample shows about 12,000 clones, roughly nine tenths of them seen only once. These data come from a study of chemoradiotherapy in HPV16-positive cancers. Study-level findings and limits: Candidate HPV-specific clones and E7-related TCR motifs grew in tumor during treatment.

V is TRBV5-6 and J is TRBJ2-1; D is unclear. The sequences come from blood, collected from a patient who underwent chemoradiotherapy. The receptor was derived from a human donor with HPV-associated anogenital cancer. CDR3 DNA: TGTGCCAGCAGCTTGGGGTGGCAGAGGAGTAATGAGCAGTTCTTC. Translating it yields CASSLGWQRSNEQFF.